This T cell receptor (beta chain) was identified during a study of vaccination effects on CD4 cells after COVID-19. This CDR3 spans 12 amino acids. Method: immunoSEQ multiplex PCR; TCRdb's copy keeps in-frame clones and lacks some. This table has over 45,000 clones, roughly two thirds appearing once. Pools of viral peptides were used by the ViraFEST assay to expand antigen-specific CD4+ T cells ahead of sequencing. Isolating CD4+ T cells followed ten to eleven days of culture. Vaccine recipients lacked prior SARS-CoV-2 infection and had negative nucleocapsid antibodies. Regarding this clone: Its antigen is currently unknown.

Sequencing was performed on CD4+ T cells from PBMCs cultured with SARS-CoV-2 spike peptides, taken before COVID-19 vaccination. The chain links TRBV12-2 to TRBJ1-2; the D segment call TRBD1 is taken from the table without a DNA check. TRBV12-2 is annotated as a pseudogene. This clonotype was obtained from a human donor who received a COVID-19 vaccine. The CDR3 loop reads CASRLVFQGYTF. CDR3 nucleotides: TGTGCAAGTCGCTTAGTCTTCCAGGGCTACACCTTC.